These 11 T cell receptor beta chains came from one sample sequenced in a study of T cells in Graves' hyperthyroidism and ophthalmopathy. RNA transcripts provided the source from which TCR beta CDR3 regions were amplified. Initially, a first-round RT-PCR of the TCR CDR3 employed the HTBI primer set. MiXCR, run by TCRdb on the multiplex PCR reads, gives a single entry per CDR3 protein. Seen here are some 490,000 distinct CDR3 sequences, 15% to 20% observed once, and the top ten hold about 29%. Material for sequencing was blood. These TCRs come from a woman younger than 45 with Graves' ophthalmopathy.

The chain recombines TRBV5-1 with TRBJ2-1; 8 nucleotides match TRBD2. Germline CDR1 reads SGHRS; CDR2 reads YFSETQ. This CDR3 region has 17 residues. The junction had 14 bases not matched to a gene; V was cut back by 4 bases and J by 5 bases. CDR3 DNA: TGCGCCAGCAGCCTGGAAAGGAGCGGGAGAGGCGACAATGAGCAGTTCTTC. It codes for CASSLERSGRGDNEQFF. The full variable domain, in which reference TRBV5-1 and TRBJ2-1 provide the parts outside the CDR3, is KAGVTQTPRYLIKTRGQQVTLSCSPISGHRSVSWYQQTPGQGLQFLFEYFSETQRNKGNFPGRFSGRQFSNSRSEMNVSTLELGDSALYLCASSLERSGRGDNEQFFGPGTRLTVL.

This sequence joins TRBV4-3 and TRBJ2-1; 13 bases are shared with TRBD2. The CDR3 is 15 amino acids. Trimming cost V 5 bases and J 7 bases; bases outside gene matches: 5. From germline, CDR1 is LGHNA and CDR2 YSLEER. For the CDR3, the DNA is TGCGCCAGCAGCACTGGACTAGCGGGAGATAATGAGCAGTTCTTC. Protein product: CASSTGLAGDNEQFF.

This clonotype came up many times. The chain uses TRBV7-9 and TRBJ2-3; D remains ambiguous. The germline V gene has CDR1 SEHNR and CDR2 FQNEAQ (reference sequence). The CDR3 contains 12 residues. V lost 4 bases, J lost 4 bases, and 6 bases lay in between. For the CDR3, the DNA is TGTGCCAGCAGCTCCCGCTCAGATACGCAGTATTTT. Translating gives CASSSRSDTQYF.

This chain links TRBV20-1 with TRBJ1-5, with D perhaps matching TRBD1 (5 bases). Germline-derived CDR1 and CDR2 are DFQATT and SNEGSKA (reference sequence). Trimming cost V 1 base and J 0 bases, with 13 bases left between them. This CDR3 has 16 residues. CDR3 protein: CSARAIWGDSNQPQHF. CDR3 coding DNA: TGCAGTGCTAGAGCCATATGGGGGGATAGCAATCAGCCCCAGCATTTT.

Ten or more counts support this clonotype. CDR3 DNA sequence: TGTGCCAGCAGCTCTCTACAGGGGGCGGATGGCTACACCTTC. Protein sequence: CASSSLQGADGYTF. V usage is TRBV7-2 and J usage is TRBJ1-2; 9 bases are shared with TRBD1. The trim removed 4 bases at V and 6 bases at J, leaving 6 bases unmatched. The CDR3 is made up of 14 amino acids. Germline CDR1 is SGHTA and CDR2 is FQGNSA.

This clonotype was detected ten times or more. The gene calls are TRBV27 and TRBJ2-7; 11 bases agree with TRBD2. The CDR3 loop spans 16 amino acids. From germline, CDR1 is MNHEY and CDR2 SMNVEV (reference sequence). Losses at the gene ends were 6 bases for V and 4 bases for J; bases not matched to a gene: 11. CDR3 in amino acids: CASRQTGLAAKYEQYF. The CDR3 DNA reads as TGTGCCAGCAGGCAGACGGGACTAGCGGCGAAGTACGAGCAGTACTTC.

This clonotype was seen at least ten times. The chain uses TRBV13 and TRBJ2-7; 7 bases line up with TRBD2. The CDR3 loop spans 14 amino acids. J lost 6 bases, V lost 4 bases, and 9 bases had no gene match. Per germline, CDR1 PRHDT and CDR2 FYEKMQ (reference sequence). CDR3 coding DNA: TGTGCCAGCAGCTCCCTCGGCGGGAGAGTCGAGCAGTACTTC. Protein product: CASSSLGGRVEQYF.

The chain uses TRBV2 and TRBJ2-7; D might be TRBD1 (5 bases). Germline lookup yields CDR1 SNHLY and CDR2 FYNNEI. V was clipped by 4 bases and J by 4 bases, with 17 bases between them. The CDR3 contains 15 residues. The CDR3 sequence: CASSGRDLGRYEQYF. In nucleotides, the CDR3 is TGTGCCAGCAGTGGAAGGGATCTGGGGCGATACGAGCAGTACTTC.

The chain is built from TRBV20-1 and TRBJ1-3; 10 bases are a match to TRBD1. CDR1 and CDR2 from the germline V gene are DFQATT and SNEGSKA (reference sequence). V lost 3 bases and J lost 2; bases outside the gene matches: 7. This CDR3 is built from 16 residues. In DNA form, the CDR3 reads TGCAGTGCTAGGCCCCCGGGACAGGGGACTGGAAACACCATATATTTT. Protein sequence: CSARPPGQGTGNTIYF.

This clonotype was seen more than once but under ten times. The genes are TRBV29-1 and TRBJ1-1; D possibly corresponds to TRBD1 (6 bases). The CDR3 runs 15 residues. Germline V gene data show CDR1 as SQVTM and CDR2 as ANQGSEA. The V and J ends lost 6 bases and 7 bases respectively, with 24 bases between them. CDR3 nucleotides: TGCAGCGTGAGGGGGGCCCGGACCGCGGATGATGAAGCTTTCTTT. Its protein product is CSVRGARTADDEAFF.

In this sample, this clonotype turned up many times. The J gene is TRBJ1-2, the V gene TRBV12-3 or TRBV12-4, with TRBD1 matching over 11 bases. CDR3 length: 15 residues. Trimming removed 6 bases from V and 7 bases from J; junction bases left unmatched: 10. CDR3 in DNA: TGTGCCAGCAGACATAACGGACAGGGGGCGCCTGGCTACACCTTC. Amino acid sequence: CASRHNGQGAPGYTF.